Listed below are T cell receptor beta chains from one sample, sequenced in a study of T cell responses to AZD1222 COVID-19 vaccine. TCRdb's table, derived via immunoSEQ multiplex PCR, lists solely in-frame clones and lacks some. The data contain some 170,000 clones, 70% to 90% of them seen just once; the ten biggest clones take up 3.5% to 4.5%. The sequenced sample was peripheral blood, obtained 28 days after the second dose of the MenACWY control vaccine. These receptors were collected from an adult who received the MenACWY meningococcal vaccine as a control. The CDR3 runs from the conserved cysteine through the conserved F or W. The order of the fields is J gene, D gene, V gene, CDR3 protein, CDR3 DNA. A D gene is named only where the DNA matches it firmly.

j_gene: TRBJ2-7
d_gene: NA
v_gene: TRBV7-2
CDR3aa: CASSLANPYEQYF
CDR3nt: TGTGCCAGCAGCTTAGCAAACCCCTACGAGCAGTACTTC

j_gene: TRBJ2-7
d_gene: NA
v_gene: TRBV27
CDR3aa: CASSGGMVGEQYF
CDR3nt: TGTGCCAGCAGTGGGGGTATGGTCGGCGAGCAGTACTTC

j_gene: TRBJ2-3
d_gene: TRBD1
v_gene: TRBV10-3
CDR3aa: CAITDRGLTDTQYF
CDR3nt: TGTGCCATCACGGACAGGGGCCTAACAGATACGCAGTATTTT

j_gene: TRBJ2-7
d_gene: NA
v_gene: TRBV10-1
CDR3aa: CASRRSGGHEQYF
CDR3nt: TGCGCCAGCAGGAGATCTGGAGGTCACGAGCAGTACTTC

j_gene: TRBJ2-7
d_gene: NA
v_gene: TRBV5-8
CDR3aa: CASSLIYEQYF
CDR3nt: TGTGCCAGCAGCTTGATCTACGAGCAGTACTTC

j_gene: TRBJ1-4
d_gene: NA
v_gene: TRBV14
CDR3aa: CASSQRRGLGEKLFF
CDR3nt: TGTGCCAGCAGCCAACGAAGGGGTTTAGGGGAAAAACTGTTTTTT

j_gene: TRBJ1-5
d_gene: NA
v_gene: TRBV20-1
CDR3aa: CSARSRQPQHF
CDR3nt: TGCAGTGCTAGGAGCCGACAGCCCCAGCATTTT

j_gene: TRBJ1-2
d_gene: NA
v_gene: TRBV20-1
CDR3aa: CSARSGAGYTF
CDR3nt: TGCAGTGCTAGGTCAGGGGCTGGCTACACCTTC

j_gene: TRBJ2-3
d_gene: NA
v_gene: TRBV6-5
CDR3aa: CASSYSAGGTDTQYF
CDR3nt: TGTGCCAGCAGTTACTCAGCAGGGGGGACAGATACGCAGTATTTT

j_gene: TRBJ1-5
d_gene: NA
v_gene: TRBV7-6
CDR3aa: CASSLRARGQPQHF
CDR3nt: TGTGCCAGCAGCTTAAGGGCGCGTGGTCAGCCCCAGCATTTT

j_gene: TRBJ2-1
d_gene: NA
v_gene: TRBV28
CDR3aa: CASISSGLNNYNEQFF
CDR3nt: TGTGCCAGCATATCGAGCGGGCTTAATAATTACAATGAGCAGTTCTTC

j_gene: TRBJ2-7
d_gene: TRBD1
v_gene: TRBV3-1/TRBV3-2
CDR3aa: CASSQDLRTGIYEQYF
CDR3nt: TGTGCTAGCAGCCAAGATCTGAGGACAGGGATCTACGAGCAGTACTTC

j_gene: TRBJ1-2
d_gene: NA
v_gene: TRBV12-3/TRBV12-4
CDR3aa: CASSLQRLYGYTF
CDR3nt: TGTGCCAGCAGTTTACAACGGCTATATGGCTACACCTTC

j_gene: TRBJ1-6
d_gene: TRBD1
v_gene: TRBV28
CDR3aa: CASSLNDRGRSPLHF
CDR3nt: TGTGCCAGCAGTTTAAATGACAGGGGGCGATCACCCCTCCACTTT

j_gene: TRBJ2-3
d_gene: NA
v_gene: TRBV6-5
CDR3aa: CASSYLRAGYEDTQYF
CDR3nt: TGTGCCAGCAGTTATCTCCGGGCAGGGTATGAAGATACGCAGTATTTT

j_gene: TRBJ2-2
d_gene: NA
v_gene: TRBV10-3
CDR3aa: CATGEQQGEGNTGELFF
CDR3nt: TGTGCCACCGGAGAACAACAGGGGGAGGGTAACACCGGGGAGCTGTTTTTT

j_gene: TRBJ1-1
d_gene: NA
v_gene: TRBV28
CDR3aa: CASRQKEAFF
CDR3nt: TGTGCCAGCAGACAAAAGGAAGCTTTCTTT